These T cell receptor beta chains were read from a single sample in a study of response to subunit inactivated influenza vaccine. TCRdb independently ran MiXCR on the RT-PCR reads; one entry per CDR3 protein. The repertoire holds about 570,000 distinct CDR3 sequences, 11% seen once, with approximately 10% in the top ten. These data also featured in a second study, about T cells expressing NK-cell markers.

This material consisted of PBMCs from blood, taken on the day of vaccination. These receptors were obtained from a man aged 50 to 59 who received an inactivated influenza vaccine. The CDR3 runs from the conserved cysteine through the conserved F or W. The D gene is left open where the match is weak. The size entry is marked missing in some rows and otherwise reads once, few, many or a size class.

abundance: many; v_gene: TRBV12-3/TRBV12-4; d_gene: NA; j_gene: TRBJ1-2; CDR3nt: TGTGCCAGCAGGGCGGACAGAATCTATGGCTACACCTTC; CDR3aa: CASRADRIYGYTF
abundance: NA; v_gene: TRBV29-1; d_gene: NA; j_gene: TRBJ2-1; CDR3nt: TGCAGCGTCGACCAACGGACAGTCTACAATGAGCAGTTCTTC; CDR3aa: CSVDQRTVYNEQFF
abundance: once; v_gene: TRBV5-1; d_gene: TRBD1; j_gene: TRBJ2-5; CDR3nt: TGCCCCAGCAGCAGGGCCGGGACAGAAGAGACCCAGTACTTC; CDR3aa: CPSSRAGTEETQYF
abundance: few; v_gene: TRBV12-3/TRBV12-4; d_gene: TRBD1; j_gene: TRBJ2-1; CDR3nt: TGTGCCAGCAGTTACCGTTTTGGGGCCAGGGGGAATGATGAGCAGTTCTTC; CDR3aa: CASSYRFGARGNDEQFF
abundance: NA; v_gene: TRBV28; d_gene: TRBD2; j_gene: TRBJ2-1; CDR3nt: TGTGCCAGCAGTTCTCTAGCGGATGGATACAATGAGCAGTTCTTC; CDR3aa: CASSSLADGYNEQFF
abundance: many; v_gene: TRBV28; d_gene: NA; j_gene: TRBJ1-6; CDR3nt: TGTGCCAGCCTCGCGGGGAGGACTTATAATTCACCCCTCCACTTT; CDR3aa: CASLAGRTYNSPLHF
abundance: once; v_gene: TRBV27; d_gene: TRBD2; j_gene: TRBJ2-1; CDR3nt: TGTGCCAGCACCATGGGGACTAGCGGGACCAATGAGCAGTTCTTC; CDR3aa: CASTMGTSGTNEQFF
abundance: NA; v_gene: TRBV10-3; d_gene: NA; j_gene: TRBJ2-1; CDR3nt: TGTGCCATCATGGTCCGGGCGCCCCCGGCGAATGAGCAGTTCTTC; CDR3aa: CAIMVRAPPANEQFF
abundance: NA; v_gene: TRBV7-2; d_gene: NA; j_gene: TRBJ2-3; CDR3nt: TGTGCCAGCAGCCCCCTTTTTAATGGGGCAACAGATACGCAGTATTTT; CDR3aa: CASSPLFNGATDTQYF
abundance: NA; v_gene: TRBV4-3; d_gene: NA; j_gene: TRBJ2-1; CDR3nt: TGCGCCAGCAGCCAAGTGTCGGGGTCCTACAATGAGCAGTTCTTC; CDR3aa: CASSQVSGSYNEQFF
abundance: few; v_gene: TRBV5-6; d_gene: NA; j_gene: TRBJ2-4; CDR3nt: TGTGCCAGCAGCCCGGAGGGGGGGGCTGATACCAAAAACATTCAGTACTTC; CDR3aa: CASSPEGGADTKNIQYF
abundance: few; v_gene: TRBV5-1; d_gene: NA; j_gene: TRBJ1-6; CDR3nt: TGCGCCAGCAGCTTGACGAGCTCCTATAATTCACCCCTCCACTTT; CDR3aa: CASSLTSSYNSPLHF
abundance: NA; v_gene: TRBV2; d_gene: NA; j_gene: TRBJ2-2; CDR3nt: TGTGCCAGCAGGATTAACGGGGAGCTGTTTTTT; CDR3aa: CASRINGELFF
abundance: NA; v_gene: TRBV9; d_gene: TRBD1; j_gene: TRBJ1-3; CDR3nt: TGTGCCAGCAGCGGAAACGAGGACAGGCACTCTGGAAACACCATATATTTT; CDR3aa: CASSGNEDRHSGNTIYF
abundance: few; v_gene: TRBV2; d_gene: TRBD1; j_gene: TRBJ1-3; CDR3nt: TGTGCCAGCAGTGTACAGGGGATAGGAAACACCATATATTTT; CDR3aa: CASSVQGIGNTIYF
abundance: many; v_gene: TRBV10-3; d_gene: TRBD1; j_gene: TRBJ2-3; CDR3nt: TGTGCCATCAGTGAGCAGACAGGGGATACGCAGTATTTT; CDR3aa: CAISEQTGDTQYF
abundance: few; v_gene: TRBV29-1; d_gene: TRBD1; j_gene: TRBJ2-7; CDR3nt: TGCAGCGGCCTGCGACCTGTACAGGGGAGAGGCTATCTCGAGCAGTACTTC; CDR3aa: CSGLRPVQGRGYLEQYF
abundance: few; v_gene: TRBV3-1; d_gene: TRBD2; j_gene: TRBJ2-1; CDR3nt: TGTGCCAGTACAATATCTAGCGGTACTGACAATGAGCAGTTCTTC; CDR3aa: CASTISSGTDNEQFF
abundance: few; v_gene: TRBV6-5; d_gene: NA; j_gene: TRBJ2-3; CDR3nt: TGTGCCAGCAGTTACTCCTTGGGGCCAGATACGCAGTATTTT; CDR3aa: CASSYSLGPDTQYF
abundance: few; v_gene: TRBV12-3/TRBV12-4; d_gene: TRBD2; j_gene: TRBJ2-3; CDR3nt: TGTGCCAGCAGTAGCGGGAGAGGAGAAGATACGCAGTATTTT; CDR3aa: CASSSGRGEDTQYF
abundance: NA; v_gene: TRBV5-1; d_gene: NA; j_gene: TRBJ2-7; CDR3nt: TGCGCCAGCAGCTTGGCAACGGACTTCTACGAGCAGTACTTC; CDR3aa: CASSLATDFYEQYF
abundance: NA; v_gene: TRBV30; d_gene: NA; j_gene: TRBJ1-1; CDR3nt: TGTGCCTGGAGTCGGCCCAACACTGAAGCTTTCTTT; CDR3aa: CAWSRPNTEAFF